Below are 8 T cell receptor beta chains sequenced from a single sample in a study of T-cell memory formation after mild COVID-19. TCRdb re-analysed the 5' RACE reads in MiXCR, keeping a single row per CDR3 protein. The sample shows approximately 260,000 distinct CDR3 sequences, 16% of them seen only once. The sequenced sample consisted of PBMCs or a T cell subset sorted from them (not recorded which). Every receptor here comes from a man younger than 30 who had mild COVID-19 (a few samples of this study predate the infection). Cell type and time point are not known.

This clonotype was counted between two and nine times. The chain joins TRBV20-1 to TRBJ1-1; D may be TRBD1 (5 bases). CDR3 length: 15 amino acids. Trimming took off 0 bases at V and 3 bases at J, with 14 bases between the two ends. CDR1 is DFQATT and CDR2 is SNEGSKA in the germline V gene (reference sequence). The CDR3 DNA follows: TGCAGTGCTAGAGATCCCTGGAGAGGGGACACTGAAGCTTTCTTT. Residues: CSARDPWRGDTEAFF.

This clonotype was counted a single time. J is TRBJ1-1 and V is TRBV18; the D gene is possibly TRBD1 (5 bases). The CDR3 sequence is 16 residues long. Germline-derived CDR1 and CDR2 are KGHSH and LQKENI. Trimming shortened V by 6 bases and J by 5 bases, and 22 bases separated the two germline ends. Written as DNA, the CDR3 is TGTGCCAGCTCGGGACTCCAGCGGGGCGTTGGTACTGAAGCTTTCTTT. This translates into CASSGLQRGVGTEAFF. The variable domain in full, completed from reference TRBV18 and TRBJ1-1, reads NAGVMQNPRHLVRRRGQEARLRCSPMKGHSHVYWYRQLPEEGLKFMVYLQKENIIDESGMPKERFSAEFPKEGPSILRIQQVVRGDSAAYFCASSGLQRGVGTEAFFGQGTRLTVV.

V usage is TRBV7-2 and J usage is TRBJ1-1, with 8 bases matching TRBD1. The CDR3 spans 17 residues. Trimming cost V 7 bases and J 3 bases; bases outside gene matches: 16. Per the germline V gene, CDR1 is SGHTA and CDR2 is FQGNSA. The CDR3 sequence: CASIPRTGSLWDTEAFF. The CDR3 nucleotides read TGTGCCAGCATCCCAAGGACAGGGTCCCTTTGGGACACTGAAGCTTTCTTT.

The chain carries TRBV7-9 and TRBJ1-2; D is unresolved. Germline assignment: CDR1 SEHNR and CDR2 FQNEAQ (reference sequence). The CDR3 is 15 amino acids. Trimming removed 4 bases from V and 8 bases from J, with 20 bases in between. The CDR3 bases are TGTGCCAGCAGCTCACATACACCCGGGCTCCACGGCTACACCTTC. Protein product: CASSSHTPGLHGYTF.

This clonotype was seen only a few times. The genes are TRBV5-1 and TRBJ1-3; TRBD1 matches at 10 bases. Germline loops: CDR1 SGHRS, CDR2 YFSETQ. The V and J ends lost 0 bases and 5 bases, in that order; junction bases with no gene match: 2. The CDR3 consists of 15 residues. The CDR3 nucleotides are TGCGCCAGCAGCTTGGAGGGACAGGGGAGAAACACCATATATTTT. Amino acids: CASSLEGQGRNTIYF.

The CDR3 loop is CASSTQDREIGQFF. CDR3 DNA sequence: TGTGCCAGCAGTACGCAGGACAGGGAGATTGGGCAGTTCTTC. The V call is TRBV28, the J call TRBJ2-1; TRBD1 agrees at 8 bases. From germline, CDR1 is MDHEN and CDR2 SYDVKM. The CDR3 extends over 14 amino acids. V shed 5 bases, J shed 12 bases, and the junction held 12 bases outside the gene matches.

The V gene is TRBV12-3 or TRBV12-4, the J gene TRBJ1-2; D uncertain. V lost 6 bases to trimming and J lost 4 bases, with 9 bases between them. The CDR3 length is 12 residues. The CDR3 sequence is CASRRGSYGYTF. The CDR3 nucleotides read TGTGCCAGCAGACGGGGATCCTATGGCTACACCTTC.

The chain uses TRBV7-9 and TRBJ2-1, with D maybe TRBD1 (6 bases). The V end was cut by 3 bases, the J end by 4 bases, with 10 bases between. There are 14 residues in the CDR3. Germline assignment: CDR1 SEHNR and CDR2 FQNEAQ (reference sequence). The DNA of the CDR3 is TGTGCCAGCAGCTTCTCGACAGGTTACAATGAGCAGTTCTTC. As protein: CASSFSTGYNEQFF.